This record concerns one TCR beta chain sequence. The antigen is undetermined. The libraries were made with immunoSEQ version 4 in survey mode. Each sample used up to roughly 1 ug genomic DNA diluted to approximately 9.2 ng/uL. Libraries were prepared by immunoSEQ multiplex PCR; TCRdb keeps only in-frame clonotypes and omits some of them. This sample has about 40,000 clones, with over 80% found just once. The V end was cut by 5 bases, the J end by 3 bases, with 12 bases between. CDR1 is SQVTM, CDR2 ANQGSEA, per germline. The CDR3 runs 13 residues. This record belongs to a study of persistence of HIV-infected CD4 T cells. Nonspecific anti-CD3/anti-CD28 bead stimulation represents the broad CD4+ T cell repertoire. Sorting of responding CD4+ T cells relied on upregulated CD40 ligand together with CD69.

The sequence was collected from an adult man with HIV who was CMV-seropositive. The chain couples TRBV29-1 to TRBJ2-3; D remains ambiguous. Specimen: CD4+ T cells sorted from PBMCs after roughly 18-hour stimulation, collected from a patient who received antiretroviral therapy. CDR3 DNA sequence: TGCAGCGTTAGTTCGGGTAGGACAGATACGCAGTATTTT. Amino acid sequence: CSVSSGRTDTQYF.